This T cell receptor beta chain is drawn from a study of OX40 agonist ivuxolimab in advanced cancers. Broadly, across the study: Ivuxolimab was an agonistic, fully human IgG2 monoclonal antibody directed against OX40 (CD134), a costimulatory receptor. Among the 52 dose-escalation patients, around 19 had hepatocellular carcinoma, about 15 melanoma, 9 renal cell carcinoma and 9 head and neck cancer. Partial responses were achieved by three dose-escalation patients, of whom one had hepatocellular carcinoma and two had cutaneous melanoma. Prior anti-PD-1, anti-PD-L1 or anti-CTLA-4 therapy was permitted, and 40% of dose-escalation patients had received checkpoint inhibitors. A male proportion of around 83% and a mean age of 60 years, ranging from about 20 to 80, were recorded for the dose-escalation cohort. The paper covers the monotherapy dose-escalation part of the phase I ivuxolimab trial, which included N of about 50 patients. Peripheral TCRbeta sequencing was intended to test whether TCR sequence diversity was altered and clonal T-cell expansion was caused by ivuxolimab. Intravenous ivuxolimab was administered to patients every 2 weeks at six dose levels: 0.01, 0.1, 0.3, 1.5, 3 and 10 mg/kg.

Paper-wide results and their limitations: After ivuxolimab, more expanded clones were found on average in CD8+ T cells than in CD4+ T cells. The antigen specificity of the peripheral T cells that underwent clonal expansion was not determined. Low levels of normalized T-cell clonal expansion were also seen in some nonresponding patients. At doses of 0.1 to 3.0 mg/kg, clonal expansion of both CD4+ and CD8+ blood T cells was observed from baseline to week 6. Partial responders in the 0.1-3.0 mg/kg groups had among the lowest normalized peripheral clonal expansion, especially among CD8+ T cells.

Turning to this clone: No antigen is known for it. No base-level quality is on record; no much larger clone is a single base apart.

The trial excluded patients who had a history of autoimmune disease or were on systemic immunosuppression. Peripheral blood for TCR sequencing was collected from all dose cohorts at baseline, on cycle 4 day 1, and on cycle 7 day 1. Samples were obtained from an open-label, multicenter, first-in-human phase I dose-escalation trial of ivuxolimab. Adults with locally advanced or metastatic melanoma, renal cell carcinoma, hepatocellular carcinoma or head and neck squamous cell carcinoma were enrolled in the trial. Before TCR sequencing, CD4+ T cells and CD8+ T cells from peripheral blood were sorted into separate populations. For sequencing of the TCRbeta CDR3 region, genomic DNA was extracted from the sorted cells. The immunoSEQ Assay was used for sequencing of TCRbeta CDR3 regions. TCRdb took over this immuneACCESS table, retaining in-frame rearrangements with V and J assigned. Such tables are incomplete; in checked studies, under half of the missing clones stem from an unresolved V gene, and the remainder is unexplained. This sample gives approximately 47,000 clones in total; 88% of them show up just once. The ten largest clones add up to 7.8% of the sample.

The CDR3 numbers 14 residues from cysteine through phenylalanine. Only CDR3 DNA remains: 42 bases, in frame from the first base. Via the germline V gene, CDR1 is SGHNT and CDR2 YENEEA. V is reduced by 0 bases and J by 6 bases, leaving a spacing of 12 bases between them. The sequencing here drew on CD4+ or CD8+ T cells sorted from blood, taken in a trial of the OX40 agonist ivuxolimab. The rearranged chain carries TRBV11-3 and TRBJ2-7, with a weak D call of TRBD1 (5 bases match). The receptor comes from an adult with an advanced solid tumor such as melanoma, head and neck, liver or kidney cancer. The CDR3 amino acid sequence is: CASSLEGVESEQYF. The bases read TGTGCCAGCAGCTTAGAAGGGGTGGAGAGCGAGCAGTACTTC.